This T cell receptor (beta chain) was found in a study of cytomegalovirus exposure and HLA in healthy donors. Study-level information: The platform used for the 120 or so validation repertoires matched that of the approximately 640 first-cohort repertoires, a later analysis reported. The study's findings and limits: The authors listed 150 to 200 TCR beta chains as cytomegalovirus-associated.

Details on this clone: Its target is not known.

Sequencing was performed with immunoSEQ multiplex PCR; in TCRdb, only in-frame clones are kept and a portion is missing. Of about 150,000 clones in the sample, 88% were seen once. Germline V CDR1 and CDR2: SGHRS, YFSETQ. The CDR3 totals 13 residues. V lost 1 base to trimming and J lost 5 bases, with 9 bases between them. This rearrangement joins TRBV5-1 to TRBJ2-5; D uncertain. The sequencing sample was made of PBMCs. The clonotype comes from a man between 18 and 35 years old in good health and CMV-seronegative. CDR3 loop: CASSLLEVETQYF. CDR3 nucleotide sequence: TGCGCCAGCAGCTTGCTCGAGGTGGAGACCCAGTACTTC.